This T cell receptor beta chain is from a study of identical twins. Overall study results and limits: Zero-insertion analyses might be partly confounded by invariant T cells like MAIT and iNKT.

TCRdb reprocessed the 5' RACE reads via MiXCR and lists one record per CDR3 protein. The data show about 200,000 distinct CDR3 sequences, with approximately 10% seen just once and roughly 10% held by the top ten. Note on this clonotype: Antigen: not known.

Deletions cut 0 bases from V and 8 bases from J, with 21 bases between. The CDR3 consists of 16 residues. Germline assignment: CDR1 DFQATT and CDR2 SNEGSKA (reference sequence). The TCR originated in a man between 50 and 59 years old in good health. J is TRBJ2-3 and V is TRBV20-1; a weak D match, TRBD2 (6 bases). Specimen: memory T cells sorted from blood. The CDR3 loop is CSARDRSGPPGGTQYF. The DNA for the CDR3 is TGCAGTGCTAGAGATCGGAGCGGGCCCCCCGGAGGTACGCAGTATTTT.